The clone carrying this T cell receptor (beta chain) was seen at least ten times. The antigen is not known. This entry is derived from a study of T cell repertoires in cytomegalovirus infection. Study-level information: Indicated by public TCR beta signatures were CMV infection and matching HLA type.

Study findings and constraints: Pooled public TCR beta family frequency picked out CMV carriers with the relevant HLA.

TCRdb recomputed calls from the reads with MiXCR, one row per CDR3 protein. The table shows 76,000 or so distinct CDR3 sequences, with more than 3% occurring only once. Trimming stripped 7 bases from V and 4 bases from J, with 12 bases between. Germline-derived CDR1 and CDR2 are SQVTM and ANQGSEA. CDR3 length: 12 residues. The chain couples TRBV29-1 to TRBJ2-3; D unresolved. This clonotype was sampled from a human donor in good health (CMV status not recorded). Some clones in this sample may be carry-over from other donors' samples. Specimen: PBMCs. The CDR3 region is CSALGLADTQYF. Written as DNA, the CDR3 is TGCAGCGCCCTGGGGTTGGCAGATACGCAGTATTTT.